The 30 T cell receptor beta chains presented below share a single source sample, sequenced in a study of cytomegalovirus exposure and HLA in healthy donors. Primers: 60 Vbeta forward and 13 Jbeta reverse. Profiling relied on immunoSEQ multiplex PCR, and the TCRdb table lists in-frame clones only, not all of them. The sample holds about 160,000 clones, 60% to 80% seen once. Source material: PBMCs. The source is a man in his fifties or sixties in good health and CMV-seropositive.

The chain carries TRBV27 and TRBJ2-2; the match to TRBD2 covers 8 bases. The V segment lost 3 bases and the J segment 0 bases; nucleotides outside the gene matches: 6. CDR1 and CDR2 from the germline V gene are MNHEY and SMNVEV (reference sequence). This CDR3 spans 17 amino acids. In DNA, the CDR3 is TGTGCCAGCAGTTTCAGTAGCGGGGACTCGAACACCGGGGAGCTGTTTTTT. As protein: CASSFSSGDSNTGELFF.

V usage is TRBV4-2 and J usage is TRBJ2-7, with 12 bases lining up with TRBD2. Germline V gives CDR1 LGHNA, CDR2 YNFKEQ. J lost 2 bases, V lost 6 bases, and 5 bases had no gene match. The CDR3 has 15 amino acids. The CDR3 DNA is TGTGCCAGCAGTAAATCTAGCGGGGGGGCCTACGAGCAGTACTTC. It specifies CASSKSSGGAYEQYF.

This chain uses TRBV6-1 with TRBJ1-1; D call uncertain. In germline, CDR1 is MNHNS, CDR2 SASEGT. The ends were cut back, 0 bases at V and 0 bases at J, with 11 bases in the middle. This CDR3 contains 16 residues. CDR3 bases: TGTGCCAGCAGTGAAGCGTGGGCAGATATGAACACTGAAGCTTTCTTT. It codes for CASSEAWADMNTEAFF.

This clone was seen a few times. The V call is TRBV9, the J call TRBJ1-1, with D perhaps TRBD1 (5 bases). The germline gives CDR1 SGDLS, CDR2 YYNGEE. The CDR3 runs to 13 residues. The germline V and J ends were trimmed by 0 bases and 3 bases, with 6 bases remaining between them. This chain's CDR3 is CASSVEGYTEAFF. In nucleotides, the CDR3 is TGTGCCAGCAGCGTAGAGGGGTACACTGAAGCTTTCTTT.

This clone is a singleton in its sample. The rearrangement links TRBV6-1 to TRBJ2-1, with 7 positions matching TRBD1. V trimming: 6 bases; J trimming: 15 bases; junction bases outside the gene matches: 8. In germline, CDR1 is MNHNS, CDR2 SASEGT. The CDR3 is made up of 11 amino acids. This CDR3 is CASSILGGWFF. The CDR3 DNA reads as TGTGCCAGCAGCATTTTAGGGGGCTGGTTCTTC.

The chain uses TRBV5-1 and TRBJ1-1, with 7 bases identical to TRBD1. There are 14 residues in the CDR3. The germline V gene has CDR1 SGHRS and CDR2 YFSETQ. The V gene end was trimmed by 4 bases and the J gene end by 4 bases; junction bases not matched to a gene: 7. CDR3 bases: TGCGCCAGCAGCCAGACAGGGTTCTCCACTGAAGCTTTCTTT. Translation gives CASSQTGFSTEAFF.

This clone came up once. The chain links TRBV5-6 to TRBJ1-1; D is unclear. Germline V gene data show CDR1 as SGHDT and CDR2 as YYEEEE. V lost 0 bases, J lost 3 bases, and 3 bases lay in between. The CDR3 runs 12 residues. This CDR3 reads CASSLADTEAFF. The CDR3 coding sequence is TGTGCCAGCAGCTTGGCGGACACTGAAGCTTTCTTT.

The chain joins TRBV14 to TRBJ2-7; D possibly corresponds to TRBD2 (5 bases). V was pared by 3 bases and J by 3 bases, with 9 bases between. Germline CDR1 and CDR2: SGHDN and FVKESK. The CDR3 contains 13 residues. For the CDR3, the DNA is TGTGCCAGCAGCCAGAGGGTCGGCTACGAGCAGTACTTC. Translation gives CASSQRVGYEQYF.

This clone occurred a few times. This chain joins TRBV4-3 and TRBJ1-4, with D perhaps matching TRBD1 (5 bases). Looked up from germline, CDR1 is LGHNA and CDR2 is YSLEER. Trimming left V 1 base short and J 8 bases short, with 20 bases between. This CDR3 spans 17 amino acids. In DNA form, the CDR3 reads TGCGCCAGCAGCCAAGGGGCGTCAGCCCGGGGGAGAGAAAAACTGTTTTTT. Protein product: CASSQGASARGREKLFF.

J is TRBJ2-2 and V is TRBV10-3; D is possibly TRBD1 (5 bases). The V end was cut by 4 bases, the J end by 4 bases, with 10 bases between. The CDR3 covers 14 residues. Germline loops: CDR1 ENHRY, CDR2 SYGVKD. CDR3 DNA: TGTGCCATCAGTGGGGCAGGGCTCACCGGGGAGCTGTTTTTT. Translation gives CAISGAGLTGELFF.

This chain links TRBV6-5 with TRBJ2-2, with 8 bases that match TRBD1. Germline V gene data show CDR1 as MNHEY and CDR2 as SVGAGI. Trimming removed 6 bases from V and 4 bases from J; junction bases left unmatched: 7. This CDR3 contains 15 residues. The CDR3 DNA is TGTGCCAGCAGACCCCGACAGGGGTCCACCGGGGAGCTGTTTTTT. Its protein is CASRPRQGSTGELFF.

The chain joins TRBV12-5 to TRBJ1-1, with TRBD1 as a possible D gene (5 bases). CDR3 length equals 11 residues. Germline CDR1 and CDR2: LGHNT and FRNRAP. With 5 bases removed from V and 8 bases from J, the gap between germline ends came to 9 bases. The CDR3 region has the DNA TGTGCTAGTGGTGGGGGGTTGGAAGCTTTCTTT. Its translation: CASGGGLEAFF. Looking up the rest from reference TRBV12-5 and TRBJ1-1 gives the full variable domain: DARVTQTPRHKVTEMGQEVTMRCQPILGHNTVFWYRQTMMQGLELLAYFRNRAPLDDSGMPKDRFSAEMPDATLATLKIQPSEPRDSAVYFCASGGGLEAFFGQGTRLTVV.

This clone was observed a few times. The V and J genes are TRBV7-9 and TRBJ2-7; maybe TRBD1 (5 bases). The ends were cut back, 5 bases at V and 2 bases at J, with 16 bases in the middle. The CDR3 is 15 residues long. CDR1 and CDR2 (germline): SEHNR, FQNEAQ (reference sequence). The CDR3 sequence: CASSQGQGAPYEQYF. CDR3 nucleotide sequence: TGTGCCAGCAGCCAAGGACAAGGGGCTCCCTACGAGCAGTACTTC.

This chain links TRBV27 with TRBJ2-3; 8 bases map to TRBD2. V trimming: 2 bases; J trimming: 5 bases; junction bases outside the gene matches: 18. Per the germline V gene, CDR1 is MNHEY and CDR2 is SMNVEV (reference sequence). The CDR3 totals 19 residues. The CDR3 nucleotides are TGTGCCAGCAGTTTAAGTGTCCCGGCAGCGCGGGGGGCTAGAGATACGCAGTATTTT. This sequence encodes CASSLSVPAARGARDTQYF.

The chain uses TRBV29-1 and TRBJ1-1, with D possibly being TRBD1 (5 bases). From germline, CDR1 is SQVTM and CDR2 ANQGSEA. The CDR3 is 12 amino acids. Deletions cut 7 bases from V and 1 base from J, with 10 bases between. The CDR3 spells CSGRQGNTEAFF. CDR3 DNA sequence: TGCAGCGGTCGCCAGGGGAACACTGAAGCTTTCTTT.

The chain uses TRBV11-2 and TRBJ2-3; tentative D call: TRBD2 (5 bases). This CDR3 has 13 residues. V was pared by 4 bases and J by 6 bases, with 11 bases between. Germline assignment: CDR1 SGHAT and CDR2 FQNNGV. CDR3 protein: CASSSLASDTQYF. The CDR3 DNA reads TGTGCCAGCAGCTCGCTAGCATCGGATACGCAGTATTTT.

The chain combines TRBV9 with TRBJ1-2; TRBD1 is a possible D gene (6 bases). This CDR3 is built from 17 residues. V was shortened by 0 bases and J by 6 bases, with 21 bases between the two germline ends. The germline gives CDR1 SGDLS, CDR2 YYNGEE. The CDR3 protein is CASSVVGRPGHMHGYTF. CDR3 in DNA: TGTGCCAGCAGCGTAGTGGGTAGACCGGGACATATGCATGGCTACACCTTC.

This clone was counted a few times. The rearrangement uses TRBV4-1 and TRBJ1-2; D gene uncertain. In germline, CDR1 is MGHRA, CDR2 YSYEKL. V was trimmed by 0 bases and J by 3 bases, leaving 11 bases between them. This CDR3 is 15 amino acids long. The CDR3 DNA reads TGCGCCAGCAGCCAAGAGCCCACGGTGGACTATGGCTACACCTTC. Its protein product is CASSQEPTVDYGYTF.

The chain employs TRBV5-6 and TRBJ1-5; TRBD1 aligns across 7 bases. Germline CDR1 and CDR2: SGHDT and YYEEEE. After removal of 4 bases from V and 8 bases from J, the junction contained 6 bases not matched to a gene. The CDR3 is 13 amino acids. CDR3 DNA: TGTGCCAGCAGCACAGGGGAAAGGGAGCCCCAGCATTTT. Translating it yields CASSTGEREPQHF.

The chain has TRBV2 and TRBJ1-1; 9 bases agree with TRBD1. Germline trimming cut 8 bases from V and 4 bases from J; bases unmatched to any gene: 8. This CDR3 spans 14 amino acids. CDR1 and CDR2 from the germline V gene are SNHLY and FYNNEI. The CDR3 nucleotides read TGTGCCAGCGGGGGACAGGGAATGGGCACTGAAGCTTTCTTT. This gives the protein CASGGQGMGTEAFF.

The gene calls are TRBV9 and TRBJ2-7, with D possibly matching TRBD1 (6 bases). Trimming left V 4 bases short and J 5 bases short, with 16 bases between. The germline V gene encodes CDR1 SGDLS and CDR2 YYNGEE. This CDR3 is 14 amino acids long. This CDR3 is CASSPGRGFDEQYF. CDR3 DNA: TGTGCCAGCAGCCCCGGTAGGGGGTTTGACGAGCAGTACTTC.

The chain links TRBV2 to TRBJ2-5; TRBD1 agrees at 9 bases. Germline V gives CDR1 SNHLY, CDR2 FYNNEI. This CDR3 contains 14 residues. Losses at the gene ends were 7 bases for V and 4 bases for J; bases not matched to a gene: 7. For the CDR3, the DNA is TGTGCCAGCAAACAAACAGGGGGCTCAGAGACCCAGTACTTC. Translation: CASKQTGGSETQYF.

V and J are TRBV9 and TRBJ2-3, with 10 bases identical to TRBD2. Trimming took 2 bases from V and 4 from J; bases not matched to a gene: 7. In germline, CDR1 is SGDLS, CDR2 YYNGEE. The CDR3 spans 16 residues. CDR3 nucleotides: TGTGCCAGCAGCGTGACGGGACTAGCGTCGCCAGATACGCAGTATTTT. Its translation: CASSVTGLASPDTQYF.

This chain connects TRBV6-5 to TRBJ2-5, with 10 bases fitting TRBD2. This CDR3 region has 15 residues. With 6 bases clipped from V and 5 bases from J, the junction kept 9 bases outside the gene matches. Germline CDR1 reads MNHEY; CDR2 reads SVGAGI. This CDR3 is CASRASGGARETQYF. CDR3 nucleotide sequence: TGTGCCAGCAGGGCCAGCGGGGGGGCTCGGGAGACCCAGTACTTC.

The chain has TRBV5-4 and TRBJ1-1, with D unclear. Germline V gives CDR1 SGHNT, CDR2 YYREEE (reference sequence). Between the trimmed V and J ends, which lost 0 bases and 6 bases, there was a span of 9 bases. The CDR3 is made up of 13 amino acids. Written as DNA, the CDR3 is TGTGCCAGCAGCTTGGCGGGGTACTCTGAAGCTTTCTTT. This translates into CASSLAGYSEAFF. Together with reference TRBV5-4 and TRBJ1-1, the CDR3 gives the full variable domain: ETGVTQSPTHLIKTRGQQVTLRCSSQSGHNTVSWYQQALGQGPQFIFQYYREEENGRGNFPPRFSGLQFPNYSSELNVNALELDDSALYLCASSLAGYSEAFFGQGTRLTVV.

This chain links TRBV19 with TRBJ2-7, with TRBD1 matching 8 bases. The CDR3 covers 15 residues. Looked up from germline, CDR1 is LNHDA and CDR2 is SQIVND (reference sequence). After removal of 6 bases from V and 2 bases from J, the junction contained 9 bases not matched to a gene. The CDR3 region has the DNA TGTGCCAGTAGACCAACAACAGGGGGTACCTACGAGCAGTACTTC. Translated, it gives CASRPTTGGTYEQYF.

The chain links TRBV4-1 to TRBJ2-5; 16 bases match TRBD2. Germline V gene lookup returns CDR1 MGHRA and CDR2 YSYEKL. V lost 1 base to trimming and J lost 11 bases; unmatched junction nucleotides: 4. The CDR3 spans 15 residues. CDR3 bases: TGCGCCAGCAGCCAAGTAGGGACTAGCGGGGGGGAGCAGTACTTC. The encoded protein is CASSQVGTSGGEQYF.

Comment on this clone: Other nucleotide sequences in the sample specify the same CDR3. V and J are TRBV9 and TRBJ2-1, with D maybe TRBD2 (5 bases). Per the germline V gene, CDR1 is SGDLS and CDR2 is YYNGEE. V was cut by 3 bases and J by 1 base, with 8 bases left in between. This CDR3 is built from 14 residues. The CDR3 loop is CASSGAGSYNEQFF. The CDR3 DNA reads TGTGCCAGCAGCGGGGCGGGTTCCTACAATGAGCAGTTCTTC.

The CDR3 sequence is CASAGGGWGNTEAFF. CDR3 in DNA: TGTGCCAGCGCCGGGGGGGGCTGGGGAAACACTGAAGCTTTCTTT. The chain has TRBV27 and TRBJ1-1; weak D call: TRBD1 (6 bases). Trimming stripped 8 bases from V and 2 bases from J, with 18 bases between. Germline values: CDR1 MNHEY, CDR2 SMNVEV (reference sequence). The CDR3 has 15 residues.

V is TRBV10-2 and J is TRBJ2-3; TRBD2 agrees at 10 bases. Germline V gene sequence: CDR1 WSHSY, CDR2 SAAADI. The CDR3 covers 16 residues. V was pared by 5 bases and J by 0 bases, with 5 bases of the junction left unmatched. As DNA, the CDR3 is TGCGCCAGCAGTTTGAGCGGGGGGGTAAGCACAGATACGCAGTATTTT. It translates to CASSLSGGVSTDTQYF.